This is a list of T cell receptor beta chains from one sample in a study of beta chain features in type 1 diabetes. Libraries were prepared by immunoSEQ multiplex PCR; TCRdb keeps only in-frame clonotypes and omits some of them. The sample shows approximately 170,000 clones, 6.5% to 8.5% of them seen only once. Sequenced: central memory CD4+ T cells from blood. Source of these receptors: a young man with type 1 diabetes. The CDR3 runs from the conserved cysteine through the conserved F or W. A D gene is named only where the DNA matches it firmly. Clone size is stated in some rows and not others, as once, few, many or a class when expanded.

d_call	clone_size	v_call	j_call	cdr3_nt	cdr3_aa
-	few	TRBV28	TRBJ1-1	TGTGCCTCGCTCGGGACATATCACACTGAAGCTTTCTTT	CASLGTYHTEAFF
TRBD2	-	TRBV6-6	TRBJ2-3	TGTGCCAGCAGAGCTAGCGGGGGCACAGATACGCAGTATTTT	CASRASGGTDTQYF
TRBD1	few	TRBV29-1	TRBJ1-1	TGCAGCGCAGGACAGGAGGAAGCTTTCTTT	CSAGQEEAFF
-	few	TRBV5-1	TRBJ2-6	TGCGCCAGCAGCGAGAACTTCGGCGGCTCTGGGGCCAACGTCCTGACTTTC	CASSENFGGSGANVLTF
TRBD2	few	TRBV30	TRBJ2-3	TGTGCCTGGAGCGTTACTAGCGGGGGGACAGATACGCAGTATTTT	CAWSVTSGGTDTQYF
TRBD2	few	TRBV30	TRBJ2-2	TGTGCCTGGAGTGTGGGACTAGCGGGAGGGCCAGGGACCGGGGAGCTGTTTTTT	CAWSVGLAGGPGTGELFF
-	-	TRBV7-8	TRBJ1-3	TGTGCCAGCAGCTTAGAAGGGGGCTCTGGAAACACCATATATTTT	CASSLEGGSGNTIYF
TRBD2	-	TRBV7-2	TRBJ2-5	TGTGCCAGCAGCTTGTCCGGGAGGAACCAAGAGACCCAGTACTTC	CASSLSGRNQETQYF
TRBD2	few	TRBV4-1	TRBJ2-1	TGCGCCAGCAGCCAAAGGGCCGGGACTAGCGGGTACAATGAGCAGTTCTTC	CASSQRAGTSGYNEQFF
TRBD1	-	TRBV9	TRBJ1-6	TGTGCCAGCAGTGAAGGGACAGGGTGGTCACCCCTCCACTTT	CASSEGTGWSPLHF
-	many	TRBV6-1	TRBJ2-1	TGTGCCAGCAGTGAAGTGGACAAGAATGAGCAGTTCTTC	CASSEVDKNEQFF
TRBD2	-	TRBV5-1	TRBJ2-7	TGCGCCAGCAGCTCATTAGCGGGGACTACGTCGGAGCAGTACTTC	CASSSLAGTTSEQYF
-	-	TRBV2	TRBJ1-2	TGTGCCAGCAGTTCCGACGGACAGAACTATGGCTACACCTTC	CASSSDGQNYGYTF
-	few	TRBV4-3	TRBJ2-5	TGCGCCAGCAGCCAAGATGGGGGGGGCGAGGAGACCCAGTACTTC	CASSQDGGGEETQYF
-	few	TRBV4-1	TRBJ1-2	TGCGCCAGCAGCCAAAAACTCGGCCAGGCTGGCTACACCTTC	CASSQKLGQAGYTF
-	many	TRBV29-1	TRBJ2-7	TGCAGCGTTTCCCGTGGACAGCCGGTCCTATCCTACGAGCAGTACTTC	CSVSRGQPVLSYEQYF
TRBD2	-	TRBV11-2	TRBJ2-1	TGTGCCAGCAGCTTGAGTTTGAGCGGGGTAAACAATGAGCAGTTCTTC	CASSLSLSGVNNEQFF
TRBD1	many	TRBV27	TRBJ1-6	TGTGCCAGCAGTTCAAGAACGACAGGGGAGCGATCACCCCTCCACTTT	CASSSRTTGERSPLHF
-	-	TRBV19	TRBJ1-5	TGTGCCAGTAGTATACGACCAGGGGCGCTTCCCAATCAGCCCCAGCATTTT	CASSIRPGALPNQPQHF
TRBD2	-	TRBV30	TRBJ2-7	TGTGCCTGGAGTGGGGGACTAGCGTTTTACGAGCAGTACTTC	CAWSGGLAFYEQYF
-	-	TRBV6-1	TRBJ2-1	TGTGCCAGCAGTGCCGGGACATCCAATGAGCAGTTCTTC	CASSAGTSNEQFF
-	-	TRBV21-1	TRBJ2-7	TGTGCCAGGGACGGACAACTCTCCTACGAGCAGTACTTC	CARDGQLSYEQYF